Here is one T cell receptor beta chain with its context. The antigen is undetermined. Unique molecular identifiers featured in how the TCRbeta library was prepared. Each CDR3 protein gets one entry after TCRdb re-called the PCR reads with MiXCR. The table has hundreds of thousands of distinct CDR3 sequences, roughly 13% seen once. The data were taken from a study of T-cell reconstitution after alpha-beta-depleted transplantation in children. Whole-study results and caveats: It was newly produced T cells that mostly accounted for T-cell counts and diversity one year after transplant. Expanded graft clones, several hundred of them, were reportedly the source of alpha-beta T cells about two months after transplant.

The receptor comes from a male patient between 5 and 17 years old who had a stem cell transplant for acute myeloid leukemia, so the T cells may come from the graft donor. The input for sequencing was PBMCs, mostly from graft donor cells, taken 360 days after TCRalphabeta/CD19-depleted stem cell transplant.

The CDR3 DNA is TGCAGTGCTAGACGGTCCCCCGGGACCCCCTCATCCGAGCAGTACTTC. Its protein product is CSARRSPGTPSSEQYF. The genes are TRBV20-1 and TRBJ2-7, with D perhaps given as TRBD1 or TRBD2 (5 bases each). This CDR3 comprises 16 residues. The V and J ends lost 2 bases and 6 bases respectively, with 23 bases between them. Germline lookup yields CDR1 DFQATT and CDR2 SNEGSKA (reference sequence).